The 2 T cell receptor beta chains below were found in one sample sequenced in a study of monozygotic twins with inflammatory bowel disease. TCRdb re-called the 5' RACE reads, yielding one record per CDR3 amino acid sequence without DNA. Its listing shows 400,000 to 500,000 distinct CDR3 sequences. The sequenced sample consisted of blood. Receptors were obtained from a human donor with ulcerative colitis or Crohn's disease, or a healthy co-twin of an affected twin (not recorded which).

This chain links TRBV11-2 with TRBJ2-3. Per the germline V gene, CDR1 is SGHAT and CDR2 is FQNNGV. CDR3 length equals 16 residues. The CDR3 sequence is CASSLNFLASTDTQYF.

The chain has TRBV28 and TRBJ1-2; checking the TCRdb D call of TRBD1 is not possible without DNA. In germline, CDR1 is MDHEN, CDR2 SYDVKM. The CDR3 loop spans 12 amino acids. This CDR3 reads CASLRQDYGYTF.